Following are 13 T cell receptor beta chains from one sample sequenced in a study of CD8 T cells in ankylosing spondylitis. TCRdb fed the 5' RACE reads into MiXCR, producing one record per CDR3 protein. The sample has tens of thousands of distinct CDR3 sequences; over 5% are singletons. Specimen: synovial fluid, either unsorted or a sorted T cell fraction (not recorded which). The receptors were sampled from a male donor with ankylosing spondylitis.

This clonotype was observed at least ten times. The chain combines TRBV5-6 with TRBJ2-1, with 8 bases matching TRBD2. CDR1 is SGHDT, CDR2 YYEEEE, per germline. V dropped 4 bases and J dropped 10; count of bases not matched to a gene: 10. CDR3 length equals 14 residues. The chain's CDR3 is CASSPGLAGREQFF. The CDR3 nucleotides read TGTGCCAGCAGCCCCGGGCTAGCGGGCCGGGAGCAGTTCTTC.

The V gene is TRBV2, the J gene TRBJ1-4; D remains unclear. V was shortened by 4 bases and J by 4 bases, with 13 bases between the two germline ends. The CDR3 extends over 15 amino acids. The germline V gene has CDR1 SNHLY and CDR2 FYNNEI. The CDR3: CASSGVRVGNEKLFF. In DNA, the CDR3 is TGTGCCAGCAGTGGAGTCCGGGTGGGTAATGAAAAACTGTTTTTT.

This chain connects TRBV5-1 to TRBJ1-2, with D perhaps matching TRBD1 (5 bases). V lost 0 bases, J lost 8 bases, and 11 bases lay in between. CDR1 SGHRS and CDR2 YFSETQ come from the germline V gene. CDR3 size: 13 residues. The chain's CDR3 is CASSLEGAGGYTF. The CDR3 nucleotides are TGCGCCAGCAGCTTGGAAGGGGCGGGCGGCTACACCTTC.

J is TRBJ2-6 and V is TRBV6-1; a possible D gene is TRBD1 (5 bases). This CDR3 spans 15 amino acids. Per germline, CDR1 MNHNS and CDR2 SASEGT. With 2 bases removed from V and 2 bases from J, the gap between germline ends came to 7 bases. The CDR3: CASSEWGAGANVLTF. In DNA, the CDR3 is TGTGCCAGCAGTGAATGGGGCGCTGGGGCCAACGTCCTGACTTTC.

This clonotype came up many times. J is TRBJ1-5 and V is TRBV12-3 or TRBV12-4; 10 nucleotides line up with TRBD1. With V trimmed by 5 bases and J by 4 bases, 5 bases remained unmatched. The CDR3 extends over 15 amino acids. The CDR3 reads CASSPRDRGNQPQHF. The CDR3 DNA follows: TGTGCCAGCAGTCCCCGGGACAGGGGAAATCAGCCCCAGCATTTT.

This clonotype came up a few times. V gene TRBV18 combines with J gene TRBJ1-2, with unresolved D. The CDR3 runs 15 residues. Germline CDR1 is KGHSH and CDR2 is LQKENI. Trimming shortened V by 0 bases and J by 4 bases, and 12 bases separated the two germline ends. For the CDR3, the DNA is TGTGCCAGCTCACCACCGGCCGCCCCCGTCTATGGCTACACCTTC. This translates into CASSPPAAPVYGYTF. Full variable domain (outside the CDR3, taken from reference TRBV18 and TRBJ1-2): NAGVMQNPRHLVRRRGQEARLRCSPMKGHSHVYWYRQLPEEGLKFMVYLQKENIIDESGMPKERFSAEFPKEGPSILRIQQVVRGDSAAYFCASSPPAAPVYGYTFGSGTRLTVV.

The chain combines TRBV27 with TRBJ2-3, with D unclear. The CDR3 is 15 amino acids. V was clipped by 2 bases and J by 4 bases, with 13 bases between them. CDR1 and CDR2 (germline): MNHEY, SMNVEV (reference sequence). The CDR3 DNA sequence: TGTGCCAGCAGTTTAAACCCGATTGGGGCAGATACGCAGTATTTT. The encoded protein is CASSLNPIGADTQYF.

This clonotype was recorded at least ten times. The chain joins TRBV10-3 to TRBJ1-1; TRBD1 matches 11 bases. Losses at the gene ends were 4 bases for V and 4 bases for J; bases not matched to a gene: 8. There are 16 residues in the CDR3. Per germline, CDR1 ENHRY and CDR2 SYGVKD. The CDR3 DNA sequence: TGTGCCATCAGTGGGGGACAGGGGGTGAGAGGCACTGAAGCTTTCTTT. It yields the protein CAISGGQGVRGTEAFF.

In this sample, this clonotype turned up many times. The chain is built from TRBV20-1 and TRBJ2-5, with D tentatively TRBD1 or TRBD2 (5 bases each). The CDR3 extends over 16 amino acids. Germline CDR1 and CDR2: DFQATT and SNEGSKA (reference sequence). Deletions cut 0 bases from V and 3 bases from J, with 17 bases between. The CDR3 nucleotides are TGCAGTGCTAGAGATTACTCCCAGAGAGGGGAAGAGACCCAGTACTTC. Translating it yields CSARDYSQRGEETQYF.

This clonotype showed up many times. V gene TRBV20-1 combines with J gene TRBJ2-7; the match to TRBD1 covers 8 bases. Looked up from germline, CDR1 is DFQATT and CDR2 is SNEGSKA (reference sequence). This CDR3 is built from 14 residues. Trimming took 6 bases from V and 5 from J; bases not matched to a gene: 12. CDR3 in amino acids: CSALRTGTRNEQYF. In nucleotides, the CDR3 is TGCAGTGCCCTTCGGACAGGGACTCGGAACGAGCAGTACTTC.

This clonotype was recorded at least ten times. The chain joins TRBV5-4 to TRBJ2-1; D unresolved. The ends were cut back, 0 bases at V and 7 bases at J, with 11 bases in the middle. Germline-derived CDR1 and CDR2 are SGHNT and YYREEE (reference sequence). The CDR3 has 14 residues. CDR3 region: CASSLERRENEQFF. The DNA for the CDR3 is TGTGCCAGCAGCTTGGAACGACGAGAAAATGAGCAGTTCTTC. Full variable domain (rest looked up from reference TRBV5-4 and TRBJ2-1): ETGVTQSPTHLIKTRGQQVTLRCSSQSGHNTVSWYQQALGQGPQFIFQYYREEENGRGNFPPRFSGLQFPNYSSELNVNALELDDSALYLCASSLERRENEQFFGPGTRLTVL.

This clonotype was seen ten or more times. The V call is TRBV9, the J call TRBJ1-2; D remains ambiguous. CDR1 SGDLS and CDR2 YYNGEE come from the germline V gene. The CDR3 is 14 amino acids. The ends were cut back, 0 bases at V and 0 bases at J, with 6 bases in the middle. CDR3 in amino acids: CASSVAVANYGYTF. In DNA, the CDR3 is TGTGCCAGCAGCGTAGCAGTAGCTAACTATGGCTACACCTTC.

At least ten counts were recorded for this clonotype. The rearrangement joins TRBV7-2 to TRBJ1-2; 9 nucleotides line up with TRBD1. V lost 4 bases and J lost 6; bases outside the gene matches: 9. Germline CDR1 is SGHTA and CDR2 is FQGNSA. This CDR3 has 15 amino acids. CDR3 loop: CASSSHRGRGDGYTF. The CDR3, as DNA: TGTGCCAGCAGCTCCCACAGGGGGCGGGGTGATGGCTACACCTTC. Full variable domain (rest looked up from reference TRBV7-2 and TRBJ1-2): GAGVSQSPSNKVTEKGKDVELRCDPISGHTALYWYRQSLGQGLEFLIYFQGNSAPDKSGLPSDRFSAERTGGSVSTLTIQRTQQEDSAVYLCASSSHRGRGDGYTFGSGTRLTVV.